This T cell receptor beta chain was documented in a study of CD8 T cells in ankylosing spondylitis. There are 14 residues in the CDR3. CDR1 is MGHRA, CDR2 YSYEKL, per germline. Trimming took off 0 bases at V and 5 bases at J, with 11 bases between the two ends. In this sample, this clonotype turned up a few times. TCRdb reprocessed the 5' RACE reads with MiXCR, giving one entry per CDR3 protein. This sample has approximately 350,000 distinct CDR3 sequences; approximately 22% occur once, and the top ten carry around 14%. The source of this sequence is a male donor with ankylosing spondylitis or in good health (not recorded which). This chain links TRBV4-1 with TRBJ2-7, with a possible D match to TRBD1 (5 bases). The sample consisted of blood, either unsorted or a sorted T cell fraction (not recorded which). The CDR3 region has the DNA TGCGCCAGCAGCCAAGAGGAAGGGGTACACGAGCAGTACTTC. It yields the protein CASSQEEGVHEQYF.